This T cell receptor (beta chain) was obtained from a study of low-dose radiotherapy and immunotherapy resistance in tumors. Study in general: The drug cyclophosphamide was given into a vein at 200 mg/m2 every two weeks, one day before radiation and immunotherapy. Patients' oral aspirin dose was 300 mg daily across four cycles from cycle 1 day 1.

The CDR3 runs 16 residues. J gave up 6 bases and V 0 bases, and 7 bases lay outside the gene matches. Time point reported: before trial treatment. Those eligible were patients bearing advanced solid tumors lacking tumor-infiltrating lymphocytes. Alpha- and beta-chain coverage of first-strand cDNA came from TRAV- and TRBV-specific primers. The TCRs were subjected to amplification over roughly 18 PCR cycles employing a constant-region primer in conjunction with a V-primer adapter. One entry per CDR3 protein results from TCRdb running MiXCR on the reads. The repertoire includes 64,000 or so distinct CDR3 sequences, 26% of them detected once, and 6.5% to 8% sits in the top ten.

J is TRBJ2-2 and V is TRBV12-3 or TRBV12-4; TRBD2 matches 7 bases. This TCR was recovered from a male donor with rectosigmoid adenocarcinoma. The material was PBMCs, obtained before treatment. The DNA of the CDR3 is TGTGCCAGCAGTTTAGCGGGAGGGCCGGGATCCGGGGAGCTGTTTTTT. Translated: CASSLAGGPGSGELFF.